The 17 T cell receptor beta chains below come from one sample, sequenced in a study of Graves' ophthalmopathy and Graves' hyperthyroidism. RNA transcripts served as template for amplifying TCR beta CDR3 sequences. HTBI primers were used in a first-round RT-PCR, which preceded a second-round multiplex PCR. TCRdb processed the multiplex PCR reads anew with MiXCR; each CDR3 protein has one entry. The sample shows about 1.2 million distinct CDR3 sequences, about 40% of them seen only once. Sequencing was performed on peripheral blood or thyroid tissue (not recorded which). The receptors were sampled from an adult man with Graves' hyperthyroidism.

This clonotype was counted many times. The gene calls are TRBV4-1 and TRBJ1-6; no definite D call. Germline V gene lookup returns CDR1 MGHRA and CDR2 YSYEKL. The CDR3 extends over 12 amino acids. V gave up 4 bases and J gave up 7 bases, with 5 bases separating them. CDR3 in amino acids: CASSRPNSPLHF. Here the CDR3 DNA reads TGCGCCAGCAGCCGTCCGAATTCACCCCTCCACTTT.

This clonotype was observed a handful of times. The genes are TRBV6-5 and TRBJ1-2; D is possibly TRBD1 (5 bases). Trimming shortened V by 2 bases and J by 4 bases, and 14 bases separated the two germline ends. This CDR3 spans 15 amino acids. Germline values: CDR1 MNHEY, CDR2 SVGAGI. CDR3 amino acids: CASSYRRGWGYGYTF. The DNA for the CDR3 is TGTGCCAGCAGTTACCGTAGGGGTTGGGGCTATGGCTACACCTTC.

This clonotype has at least ten counts. The rearrangement uses TRBV9 and TRBJ2-7; D ambiguous. With 0 bases removed from V and 5 bases from J, the gap between germline ends came to 12 bases. This CDR3 has 14 residues. Germline lookup yields CDR1 SGDLS and CDR2 YYNGEE. CDR3 amino acids: CASSVGGSRDEQYF. In nucleotides, the CDR3 is TGTGCCAGCAGCGTAGGTGGTAGTCGCGACGAGCAGTACTTC.

This rearrangement joins TRBV5-1 to TRBJ1-3; the D gene is possibly TRBD1 (5 bases). The CDR3 extends over 15 amino acids. V lost 0 bases to trimming and J lost 4 bases, with 11 bases between them. CDR1 SGHRS and CDR2 YFSETQ come from the germline V gene. The CDR3 DNA is TGCGCCAGCAGCTTGGCCGTGGGGCAGGGAAACACCATATATTTT. Translating gives CASSLAVGQGNTIYF. Using reference TRBV5-1 and TRBJ1-3 for the parts outside the CDR3, the full variable domain is KAGVTQTPRYLIKTRGQQVTLSCSPISGHRSVSWYQQTPGQGLQFLFEYFSETQRNKGNFPGRFSGRQFSNSRSEMNVSTLELGDSALYLCASSLAVGQGNTIYFGEGSWLTVV.

Turning to this clonotype: With a much larger clone just one base away, this may be a read error. V gene TRBV11-2 combines with J gene TRBJ1-2; TRBD1 matches at 8 bases. CDR1 SGHAT and CDR2 FQNNGV come from the germline V gene. The CDR3 has 15 amino acids. The CDR3 spells CASSPVGQAVYGYTF. CDR3 DNA sequence: TGCGCCAGCAGCCCAGTGGGACAGGCGGTCTATGGCTACACCTTC. The complete variable domain, with remaining parts taken from reference TRBV11-2 and TRBJ1-2, reads EAGVAQSPRYKIIEKRQSVAFWCNPISGHATLYWYQQILGQGPKLLIQFQNNGVVDDSQLPKDRFSAERLKGVDSTLKIQPAKLEDSAVYLCASSPVGQAVYGYTFGSGTRLTVV.

The chain is built from TRBV7-8 and TRBJ1-3; D is unresolved. Per the germline V gene, CDR1 is SGHVS and CDR2 is FQNEAQ. V shed 10 bases and J shed 7 bases, with 20 bases lying between them. The CDR3 runs 14 residues. CDR3 loop: CATPAQKISNTIYF. The CDR3 coding sequence is TGTGCCACCCCGGCACAGAAGATTAGCAACACCATATATTTT.

With respect to this clonotype: A much larger clone differs by one base, so this may be a read error. This chain connects TRBV2 to TRBJ1-5; 8 bases match TRBD1. V dropped 6 bases and J dropped 5; count of bases not matched to a gene: 9. CDR3 length: 15 residues. Germline lookup yields CDR1 SNHLY and CDR2 FYNNEI. The CDR3 nucleotides are TGTGCCAGCAGCATAGACAGGGGCCCCGATCAGCCCCAGCATTTT. Residues: CASSIDRGPDQPQHF.

This clonotype was counted only a few times. The V gene is TRBV7-9, the J gene TRBJ2-7; the match to TRBD2 covers 10 bases. This CDR3 is 19 amino acids long. V was clipped by 5 bases and J by 0 bases; unmatched bases: 16. Looked up from germline, CDR1 is SEHNR and CDR2 is FQNEAQ (reference sequence). The CDR3 here is CASSQSLLAGAASSYEQYF. The CDR3, as DNA: TGTGCCAGCAGCCAATCTCTCCTAGCGGGAGCCGCAAGCTCCTACGAGCAGTACTTC.

V is TRBV15 and J is TRBJ1-2; tentative D call: TRBD1 (5 bases). CDR1 is LNHNV, CDR2 YYDKDF, per germline (reference sequence). The CDR3 length is 15 residues. V was trimmed by 0 bases and J by 2 bases, leaving 10 bases between them. The CDR3 region has the DNA TGTGCCACCAGCAGAGAGGCAGGGCTAAACTATGGCTACACCTTC. Translating gives CATSREAGLNYGYTF.

This clonotype was observed many times. The chain joins TRBV7-2 to TRBJ1-5, with 8 bases aligning to TRBD1. Germline V gives CDR1 SGHTA, CDR2 FQGNSA. CDR3 length equals 15 residues. The V segment lost 3 bases and the J segment 7 bases; nucleotides outside the gene matches: 8. CDR3 bases: TGTGCCAGCAGCTTTCAGACAGGGGTGGGGCAGCCCCAGCATTTT. Amino acid sequence: CASSFQTGVGQPQHF.

On this clonotype: The conserved phenylalanine or tryptophan is not found at the CDR3 terminus, so this likely reflects a read error. It is unclear where the CDR3 begins or ends on the DNA, so no DNA is shown, and the CDR3 is as TCRdb lists it. The chain recombines TRBV6-5 with TRBJ2-2. The length of the CDR3 is 8 amino acids, counting both ends. From germline, CDR1 is MNHEY and CDR2 SVGAGI. The CDR3 sequence: CASSYRAG.

The chain employs TRBV6-1 and TRBJ1-5; 10 bases fit TRBD1. The CDR3 contains 16 residues. The V and J ends lost 9 bases and 0 bases, in that order; junction bases with no gene match: 8. The germline V gene has CDR1 MNHNS and CDR2 SASEGT. The CDR3 DNA is TGTGCCAGTTCCGCCGGGACAGGGGTTAGCAATCAGCCCCAGCATTTT. This codes for CASSAGTGVSNQPQHF.

Many counts were recorded for this clonotype. CDR3 coding DNA: TGCAGTGCTAGAGGGACAGGGGTGAACACTGAAGCTTTCTTT. This codes for CSARGTGVNTEAFF. V usage is TRBV20-1 and J usage is TRBJ1-1, with 9 bases matching TRBD1. J lost 0 bases, V lost 1 base, and 0 bases had no gene match. Germline V CDR1 and CDR2: DFQATT, SNEGSKA (reference sequence). This CDR3 region has 14 residues.

There are many counts of this clonotype. This chain joins TRBV7-2 and TRBJ2-7; no clear D gene. This CDR3 has 13 residues. The V end lost 1 base, the J end lost 2 bases, and 6 bases lay between the germline ends. Germline values: CDR1 SGHTA, CDR2 FQGNSA. For the CDR3, the DNA is TGTGCCAGCAGCTTAGTTAACCCCTACGAGCAGTACTTC. Encoded protein: CASSLVNPYEQYF.

The rearrangement links TRBV25-1 to TRBJ2-5; TRBD2 aligns across 10 bases. This CDR3 has 14 residues. Germline V gene data show CDR1 as MGHDK and CDR2 as SYGVNS. V lost 6 bases, J lost 5 bases, and 6 bases stayed unmatched. CDR3 amino acids: CASSNLAGVETQYF. The CDR3 DNA reads as TGTGCCAGCAGCAATCTAGCGGGAGTTGAGACCCAGTACTTC. Supplemented by reference TRBV25-1 and TRBJ2-5, the full variable domain reads EADIYQTPRYLVIGTGKKITLECSQTMGHDKMYWYQQDPGMELHLIHYSYGVNSTEKGDLSSESTVSRIRTEHFPLTLESARPSHTSQYLCASSNLAGVETQYFGPGTRLLVL.

Worth noting for this clonotype: A read error is likely, as this CDR3 ends without the conserved phenylalanine or tryptophan. In nucleotides, the CDR3 is TGCAGCGTTAAGGACGGGGCCACTGAAGCTTTCCTT. Protein product: CSVKDGATEAFL. This chain uses TRBV29-1 with TRBJ1-1, with D perhaps TRBD1 (5 bases). The length of the CDR3 is 12 residues. The V end was cut by 5 bases, the J end by 4 bases, with 11 bases between. Germline lookup yields CDR1 SQVTM and CDR2 ANQGSEA.

V usage is TRBV7-8 and J usage is TRBJ1-1, with a possible D match to TRBD1 (6 bases). Germline CDR1 reads SGHVS; CDR2 reads FQNEAQ. Trimming cost V 5 bases and J 0 bases, with 13 bases left between them. The CDR3 loop spans 15 amino acids. CDR3 amino acids: CASSLQGSMNTEAFF. CDR3 nucleotide sequence: TGTGCCAGCAGCCTACAGGGAAGCATGAACACTGAAGCTTTCTTT. Full variable domain (missing parts from reference TRBV7-8 and TRBJ1-1): GAGVSQSPRYKVAKRGQDVALRCDPISGHVSLFWYQQALGQGPEFLTYFQNEAQLDKSGLPSDRFFAERPEGSVSTLKIQRTQQEDSAVYLCASSLQGSMNTEAFFGQGTRLTVV.